This T cell receptor beta chain was captured in a study of control samples from healthy donors and cancer patients. CDR3 length equals 13 residues. CDR1 SGHDN and CDR2 FVKESK come from the germline V gene. The V gene end was trimmed by 4 bases and the J gene end by 6 bases; junction bases not matched to a gene: 4. Produced via immunoSEQ multiplex PCR; TCRdb's table is partial and in-frame only. Of 100,000 to 150,000 clones in the sample, roughly 90% were seen once. This receptor was identified in a man between 18 and 35 years old in good health. This chain uses TRBV14 with TRBJ2-3, with TRBD2 matching 7 bases. Sequencing used blood. The CDR3 coding sequence is TGTGCCAGCAGCCCTAGACTAGCTGATACGCAGTATTTT. Protein product: CASSPRLADTQYF.